Listed below are T cell receptor beta chains from one sample, sequenced in a study of neoadjuvant anti-PD-1 for oral cavity cancer. Libraries were prepared by immunoSEQ multiplex PCR; TCRdb keeps only in-frame clonotypes and omits some of them. In the table there are under 25,000 clones, 25% to 30% of which are singletons. The sample consisted of tumor tissue, taken after nivolumab (anti-PD-1) treatment. The receptors come from a person aged 40-85 years with oral cavity squamous cell carcinoma. CDR3s include the opening cysteine and the closing phenylalanine or tryptophan. Each record gives: J gene, D gene, clone size, V gene, CDR3 DNA, CDR3 protein. The D gene is left open where the match is weak. Not every row has a clone size; where given, it reads once, few, many or a size class.

TRBJ2-7,-,-,TRBV14,TGTGCCAGCAGCCAAAATACCGGGATCACCTACGAGCAGTACTTC,CASSQNTGITYEQYF
TRBJ2-2,-,many,TRBV6-1,TGTGCCAGCAGTGAAGTCCGGGGAGGCGGGGAGCTGTTTTTT,CASSEVRGGGELFF
TRBJ2-1,-,few,TRBV7-3,TGTGCCAGCAGCTTAAGGGCCAATGAGCAGTTCTTC,CASSLRANEQFF
TRBJ2-5,TRBD2,-,TRBV6-4,TGTGCCAGCAGTGACACTAGCGGGGGGGACCAAGAGACCCAGTACTTC,CASSDTSGGDQETQYF
TRBJ2-7,-,-,TRBV6-5,TGTGCCAGCAGTCCGGCGGCATTCTACGAGCAGTACTTC,CASSPAAFYEQYF
TRBJ2-7,TRBD1,few,TRBV5-1,TGCGCCAGCAGCTTGGCGGCGACAGGGAATCGGGAGCAGTACTTC,CASSLAATGNREQYF
TRBJ2-6,-,many,TRBV10-3,TGTGCCAGCAGGGGGGACTCTGGGGCCAACGTCCTGACTTTC,CASRGDSGANVLTF
TRBJ2-3,-,-,TRBV9,TGTGCCAGCAGAGAGACTAGCACAGATACGCAGTATTTT,CASRETSTDTQYF
TRBJ2-5,-,few,TRBV5-1,TGCGCCAGCAGCATCGGGTACCAAGAGACCCAGTACTTC,CASSIGYQETQYF
TRBJ1-2,TRBD1,few,TRBV28,TGTGCCAGCAGTTCACTCGGACAGGGGAACTATGGCTACACCTTC,CASSSLGQGNYGYTF
TRBJ1-5,-,-,TRBV7-6,TGTGCCAGCAGCTTAAGTTCAGGGAACAATCAGCCCCAGCATTTT,CASSLSSGNNQPQHF
TRBJ1-2,-,-,TRBV5-4,TGTGCCAGCAGCCCTTATATTACAGGGACCTATGGCTACACCTTC,CASSPYITGTYGYTF
TRBJ2-1,-,-,TRBV7-9,TGTGCCAGCAGCTTAACGGGGGTCCGGGACACCTACAATGAGCAGTTCTTC,CASSLTGVRDTYNEQFF
TRBJ1-1,TRBD1,-,TRBV5-1,TGCGCCAGCAGCGTCGACAGGGGGCCTGAAGCTTTCTTT,CASSVDRGPEAFF
TRBJ1-1,-,-,TRBV7-3,TGTGCCAGCAGCCACCGCGGTCCGTTGGGCACTGAAGCTTTCTTT,CASSHRGPLGTEAFF
TRBJ1-2,TRBD1,-,TRBV4-2,TGTGCCAGCAGCCACCTTGGACAGGGCACTCTCGGCTACACCTTC,CASSHLGQGTLGYTF
TRBJ1-3,-,-,TRBV19,TGTGCCAGTAGTATTGGGGAAGGGATTGGAAACACCATATATTTT,CASSIGEGIGNTIYF